This T cell receptor beta chain was found in a study of cytomegalovirus exposure and HLA in healthy donors. Study-wide findings and caveats: Analysis was carried out at a later point, and it linked a missense DCLRE1C variant to TCR beta V- and J-gene trimming.

Comments on this clone: Antigen specificity is unknown.

PCR involved 60 Vbeta and 13 Jbeta primers. Libraries were prepared by immunoSEQ multiplex PCR; TCRdb keeps only in-frame clonotypes and omits some of them. This table lists 200,000 to 250,000 clones. The length of the CDR3 is 16 residues. V was pared by 4 bases and J by 2 bases, with 16 bases between. CDR1 KGHSH and CDR2 LQKENI come from the germline V gene. The clonotype originates from a girl aged 2 to 9 in good health and CMV-seropositive. V is TRBV18 and J is TRBJ2-3, with D maybe TRBD1 (5 bases). Sample: PBMCs. The CDR3 spells CASSRTRATYTDTQYF. As DNA, the CDR3 is TGTGCCAGCTCACGTACCAGGGCAACGTACACAGATACGCAGTATTTT. The complete variable domain, with remaining parts taken from reference TRBV18 and TRBJ2-3, reads NAGVMQNPRHLVRRRGQEARLRCSPMKGHSHVYWYRQLPEEGLKFMVYLQKENIIDESGMPKERFSAEFPKEGPSILRIQQVVRGDSAAYFCASSRTRATYTDTQYFGPGTRLTVL.